This TCR beta chain was identified in a study of identifying expanded T cells in peripheral blood. TCRdb's copy holds only in-frame clones and misses some; the assay was immunoSEQ multiplex PCR. This table has around 50,000 clones, roughly 89% appearing once. Germline V gives CDR1 ENHRY, CDR2 SYGVKD. Trimming took off 6 bases at V and 4 bases at J, with 15 bases between the two ends. The CDR3 is 14 residues long. The sequenced sample consisted of blood. This TCR came from a person between 18 and 69 years old in good health. The chain has TRBV10-3 and TRBJ1-1; possible D gene TRBD1, 5 bases. The CDR3 bases are TGTGCCATCAGGCCGGACATTGCGGGCACTGAAGCTTTCTTT. Protein sequence: CAIRPDIAGTEAFF.